Here is one T cell receptor (beta chain) with its context. What it binds is not known. V shed 4 bases, J shed 4 bases, and the junction held 7 bases outside the gene matches. The CDR3 consists of 16 residues. CDR1 LNHNV and CDR2 YYDKDF come from the germline V gene (reference sequence). The PCR employed 60 Vbeta primers together with 13 Jbeta primers. Method: immunoSEQ multiplex PCR; TCRdb's copy keeps in-frame clones and lacks some. The data hold some 120,000 clones, with 74% observed a single time. These data originate in a study of cytomegalovirus exposure and HLA in healthy donors. The study's findings and limits: The CMV antigen specificity of three CMV-associated chains was confirmed through in vitro analysis.

Sample: PBMCs. The V call is TRBV15, the J call TRBJ2-3, with 11 bases identical to TRBD2. The clonotype originates from a man aged 35 to 55 in good health and CMV-seropositive. The chain's CDR3 is CATSKSLAGGSDTQYF. CDR3 coding DNA: TGTGCCACCAGCAAGTCGCTAGCGGGGGGATCAGATACGCAGTATTTT.